The 21 T cell receptor beta chains given below trace back to one sample, sequenced in a study of sequential checkpoint blockade in melanoma. Sample treatment: randomized to nivolumab then ipilimumab (arm A) or the reverse (arm B). TCRdb keeps only in-frame clones here, not all; method: immunoSEQ multiplex PCR. The repertoire holds approximately 22,000 clones, roughly 86% seen once, with roughly 11% in the top ten. The source material was CD8+ T cells sorted from blood (inferred from file names), sampled from a patient given nivolumab and ipilimumab in sequence. The receptors shown here come from a human donor with melanoma.

This clone was recorded only once. This rearrangement joins TRBV5-1 to TRBJ2-7; TRBD2 is a possible D gene (6 bases). V shed 0 bases and J shed 1 base, with 11 bases lying between them. The CDR3 spans 15 residues. Germline V gene sequence: CDR1 SGHRS, CDR2 YFSETQ. CDR3 protein: CASSLGGAPSYEQYF. The CDR3 DNA reads as TGCGCCAGCAGCTTGGGCGGGGCGCCGTCCTACGAGCAGTACTTC.

The V gene is TRBV5-6, the J gene TRBJ2-1; 11 positions agree with TRBD2. CDR3 length: 19 residues. The germline V gene encodes CDR1 SGHDT and CDR2 YYEEEE. The trim removed 4 bases at V and 9 bases at J, leaving 21 bases unmatched. The CDR3 here is CASSPPPASGRSKISEQFF. For the CDR3, the DNA is TGTGCCAGCAGCCCCCCCCCGGCTAGCGGGAGGAGTAAGATAAGTGAGCAGTTCTTC.

The genes are TRBV28 and TRBJ2-7; 11 nucleotides line up with TRBD2. Germline CDR1 is MDHEN and CDR2 is SYDVKM. The CDR3 totals 16 residues. V was clipped by 7 bases and J by 4 bases; unmatched bases: 12. CDR3 bases: TGTGCCAGCAATAATTTGGGGGGGACTAGCGGTTACGAGCAGTACTTC. It encodes CASNNLGGTSGYEQYF.

The J gene is TRBJ2-5, the V gene TRBV7-9, with 11 bases matching TRBD2. The trim removed 6 bases at V and 8 bases at J, leaving 8 bases unmatched. The CDR3 is 14 residues long. Germline V gene lookup returns CDR1 SEHNR and CDR2 FQNEAQ (reference sequence). In DNA, the CDR3 is TGTGCCAGCAGTTCCGGTACTAGCGGGAGTACCCAGTACTTC. Protein sequence: CASSSGTSGSTQYF. The full variable domain, in which reference TRBV7-9 and TRBJ2-5 provide the parts outside the CDR3, is DTGVSQNPRHKITKRGQNVTFRCDPISEHNRLYWYRQTLGQGPEFLTYFQNEAQLEKSRLLSDRFSAERPKGSFSTLEIQRTEQGDSAMYLCASSSGTSGSTQYFGPGTRLLVL.

The rearrangement links TRBV5-6 to TRBJ1-5; D not resolved. Germline loops: CDR1 SGHDT, CDR2 YYEEEE. The CDR3 has 14 amino acids. Trimming took off 0 bases at V and 5 bases at J, with 9 bases between the two ends. The CDR3 is CASSLGRFDQPQHF. The CDR3 coding sequence is TGTGCCAGCAGCTTGGGGAGATTCGATCAGCCCCAGCATTTT. The full variable domain, with the rest looked up from reference TRBV5-6 and TRBJ1-5, is DAGVTQSPTHLIKTRGQQVTLRCSPKSGHDTVSWYQQALGQGPQFIFQYYEEEERQRGNFPDRFSGHQFPNYSSELNVNALLLGDSALYLCASSLGRFDQPQHFGDGTRLSIL.

The chain employs TRBV19 and TRBJ2-6; D remains unclear. Trimming cost V 8 bases and J 0 bases, with 11 bases left between them. The CDR3 is 15 residues long. The germline V gene encodes CDR1 LNHDA and CDR2 SQIVND (reference sequence). The CDR3 DNA reads TGTGCCAGTCATCAAATGAGCTCTGGGGCCAACGTCCTGACTTTC. Protein sequence: CASHQMSSGANVLTF.

This chain joins TRBV5-6 and TRBJ1-2, with 11 bases matching TRBD1. CDR3 length: 16 residues. CDR1 and CDR2 (germline): SGHDT, YYEEEE. Trimming removed 4 bases from V and 4 bases from J; junction bases left unmatched: 9. CDR3 nucleotide sequence: TGTGCCAGCAGCACATTGGGACAGGGGGGTACCTATGGCTACACCTTC. Translation: CASSTLGQGGTYGYTF.

V usage is TRBV18 and J usage is TRBJ2-7; D not resolved. Germline V gene sequence: CDR1 KGHSH, CDR2 LQKENI. The CDR3 has 16 amino acids. Between the trimmed V and J ends, which lost 0 bases and 5 bases, there was a span of 17 bases. CDR3 in amino acids: CASSPPLSSPRHEQYF. The CDR3 DNA is TGTGCCAGCTCACCACCGTTGTCCAGTCCGAGGCACGAGCAGTACTTC.

The table lists this clone with a few counts. The chain uses TRBV7-3 and TRBJ2-5, with D uncertain. Germline V gene data show CDR1 as SGHTA and CDR2 as FQGTGA. This CDR3 comprises 13 residues. Trimming removed 5 bases from V and 4 bases from J, with 11 bases in between. The CDR3 region is CASSLMWAETQYF. As DNA, the CDR3 is TGTGCCAGCAGCCTTATGTGGGCAGAGACCCAGTACTTC.

Here the CDR3 reads CASRGQGRYGYTF. CDR3 coding DNA: TGTGCCAGTAGGGGACAGGGGAGATATGGCTACACCTTC. The chain has TRBV19 and TRBJ1-2; 10 bases are shared with TRBD1. The CDR3 covers 13 residues. The germline V gene encodes CDR1 LNHDA and CDR2 SQIVND (reference sequence). V dropped 6 bases and J dropped 5; count of bases not matched to a gene: 3.

The chain joins TRBV9 to TRBJ2-1; TRBD1 is a possible D gene (6 bases). The CDR3 runs to 16 residues. V was trimmed by 5 bases and J by 3 bases, leaving 18 bases between them. Germline V CDR1 and CDR2: SGDLS, YYNGEE. CDR3 DNA: TGTGCCAGCAGTCCCCGGACAGCAAGGGACTACAATGAGCAGTTCTTC. This encodes CASSPRTARDYNEQFF.

This sequence joins TRBV6-1 and TRBJ2-7, with D tentatively TRBD2 (6 bases). The CDR3 spans 13 residues. Trimming removed 4 bases at V and 6 bases at J, with 13 bases between. Germline V gene data show CDR1 as MNHNS and CDR2 as SASEGT. DNA of the CDR3: TGTGCCAGCAGTGGGATCGGGGGTGGCGAGCAGTACTTC. Amino acid sequence: CASSGIGGGEQYF.

The chain employs TRBV11-3 and TRBJ2-3; 8 bases align to TRBD1. CDR1 and CDR2 (germline): SGHNT, YENEEA. The CDR3 is 14 amino acids. J lost 8 bases, V lost 5 bases, and 9 bases had no gene match. The CDR3 DNA reads TGTGCCAGCAGCGTCGGACAGGGCACGGGTACGCAGTATTTT. It is translated as CASSVGQGTGTQYF.

Only one count was recorded for this clone. The chain is built from TRBV19 and TRBJ2-2; D is undetermined. Germline values: CDR1 LNHDA, CDR2 SQIVND (reference sequence). The V end was cut by 3 bases, the J end by 0 bases, with 5 bases between. CDR3 length equals 14 residues. CDR3 in DNA: TGTGCCAGTAGTATGGCCGCGAACACCGGGGAGCTGTTTTTT. Amino acids: CASSMAANTGELFF.

V gene TRBV7-9 combines with J gene TRBJ1-1; 8 bases agree with TRBD1. V was pared by 5 bases and J by 8 bases, with 10 bases of the junction left unmatched. This CDR3 is 14 amino acids long. The germline CDR1 and CDR2 sequences are SEHNR and FQNEAQ (reference sequence). The CDR3 DNA is TGTGCCAGCAGCCCATGGGTGACAGGGGCGGAAGCTTTCTTT. Encoded protein: CASSPWVTGAEAFF.

In this sample, this clone turned up once. The genes are TRBV7-2 and TRBJ1-1, with a weak D call TRBD1 (5 bases). CDR1 and CDR2 (germline): SGHTA, FQGNSA. The CDR3 spans 14 residues. Trimming stripped 5 bases from V and 1 base from J, with 11 bases between. CDR3 bases: TGTGCCAGCAGCCCAGGGCAGTGGAACACTGAAGCTTTCTTT. It specifies CASSPGQWNTEAFF.

This clone showed up just a few times. The J gene is TRBJ2-2, the V gene TRBV27, with 12 positions matching TRBD2. Germline-derived CDR1 and CDR2 are MNHEY and SMNVEV (reference sequence). After removal of 7 bases from V and 0 bases from J, the junction contained 12 bases not matched to a gene. This CDR3 comprises 19 residues. In nucleotides, the CDR3 is TGTGCCAGCAAAAAAGAGGCTAGCGGGAGGGCCACGAACACCGGGGAGCTGTTTTTT. Protein: CASKKEASGRATNTGELFF.

This clone was observed a handful of times. V and J are TRBV30 and TRBJ1-3, with 7 bases lining up with TRBD1. Germline trimming cut 3 bases from V and 0 bases from J; bases unmatched to any gene: 5. The CDR3 spans 15 residues. Per the germline V gene, CDR1 is GTSNPN and CDR2 is SVGIG (reference sequence). CDR3 in amino acids: CAWSEDRHSGNTIYF. DNA for the CDR3: TGTGCCTGGAGCGAGGACAGGCACTCTGGAAACACCATATATTTT.

This chain joins TRBV21-1 and TRBJ1-5; the D call in the table, TRBD1, was not verified against the DNA. TRBV21-1 is deemed a pseudogene. This CDR3 has 17 residues. In DNA, the CDR3 is TGTGCCAGCAGCATCGGGACAGGAGGTAATAGCAATCAGCCCCAGCATTTT. Translating gives CASSIGTGGNSNQPQHF.

This chain connects TRBV30 to TRBJ1-1; the match to TRBD1 covers 9 bases. The CDR3 has 13 residues. Per germline, CDR1 GTSNPN and CDR2 SVGIG (reference sequence). V lost 5 bases and J lost 5; bases outside the gene matches: 6. CDR3 in amino acids: CAWGDRGRTEAFF. CDR3 in DNA: TGTGCCTGGGGCGACAGGGGGAGGACTGAAGCTTTCTTT.

This clone was seen a few times. The chain links TRBV7-9 to TRBJ1-4, with D perhaps matching TRBD1 (6 bases). The germline V and J ends were trimmed by 4 bases and 8 bases, with 14 bases remaining between them. Germline CDR1 and CDR2: SEHNR and FQNEAQ (reference sequence). The CDR3 covers 14 residues. For the CDR3, the DNA is TGTGCCAGCAGCTCAGAGGGGGTATGGGAAAAACTGTTTTTT. This encodes CASSSEGVWEKLFF.